Listed below are T cell receptor beta chains from one sample, sequenced in a study of T cells in Graves' hyperthyroidism and ophthalmopathy. MiXCR, run by TCRdb on the multiplex PCR reads, gives a single entry per CDR3 protein. The table records hundreds of thousands of distinct CDR3 sequences, roughly 14% of them present only once. The sample taken for sequencing was blood. Every receptor here comes from a woman between 45 and 60 years old with Graves' ophthalmopathy. CDR3s include the opening cysteine and the closing phenylalanine or tryptophan. D genes are given only for firm matches. Clone size, where shown, is once, few, many, or a class for clones that have expanded.

CDR3	DNA	J	size	V	D
CSATETEAAAQGGYTF	TGCAGTGCTACAGAGACAGAAGCCGCCGCTCAAGGCGGCTACACCTTC	TRBJ1-2	many	TRBV20-1	-
CASSFYTLQETYEQYF	TGCGCCAGCAGCTTTTATACGTTACAGGAGACCTACGAGCAGTACTTC	TRBJ2-7	many	TRBV5-1	-
CASSLQGLTTEAFF	TGTGCCAGCAGCTTACAGGGGTTGACCACTGAAGCTTTCTTT	TRBJ1-1	many	TRBV7-2	-
CASSQDGGRAAEQYF	TGCGCCAGCAGCCAAGATGGGGGGAGGGCCGCCGAGCAGTACTTC	TRBJ2-7	-	TRBV4-1	TRBD2
CATSDPVAGVKEQYF	TGTGCCACCAGTGACCCCGTAGCGGGAGTTAAAGAGCAGTACTTC	TRBJ2-7	few	TRBV24-1	TRBD2
CASSLGLLSPYEQYF	TGTGCCAGCAGTTTAGGGCTGCTTTCCCCCTACGAGCAGTACTTC	TRBJ2-7	many	TRBV28	-
CASSQRGGSGELFF	TGTGCCAGCAGCCAAAGGGGCGGGTCCGGGGAGCTGTTTTTT	TRBJ2-2	many	TRBV7-8	-
CASSLRLDTQYF	TGTGCCAGCAGTTTACGGTTAGATACGCAGTATTTT	TRBJ2-3	many	TRBV28	-
CASIKSGTVAKNIQYF	TGTGCCAGCATCAAAAGCGGGACAGTAGCCAAAAACATTCAGTACTTC	TRBJ2-4	many	TRBV28	-
CASSEYQGINQPQHF	TGTGCCAGCAGTGAATACCAGGGGATCAATCAGCCCCAGCATTTT	TRBJ1-5	many	TRBV2	-
CASNLGLAGPGDTQYF	TGTGCCAGCAACTTGGGACTAGCGGGACCTGGGGATACGCAGTATTTT	TRBJ2-3	many	TRBV12-3/TRBV12-4	TRBD2
CASSLAGNNQPQHF	TGTGCCAGCAGTCTTGCAGGGAATAATCAGCCCCAGCATTTT	TRBJ1-5	-	TRBV6-2/TRBV6-3	-
CASSQDATGQGISPLHF	TGCGCCAGCAGCCAAGATGCGACGGGACAGGGGATTTCACCCCTCCACTTT	TRBJ1-6	-	TRBV4-3	TRBD1
CAIRQNTEAFF	TGTGCCATCAGGCAGAACACTGAAGCTTTCTTT	TRBJ1-1	few	TRBV10-3	-